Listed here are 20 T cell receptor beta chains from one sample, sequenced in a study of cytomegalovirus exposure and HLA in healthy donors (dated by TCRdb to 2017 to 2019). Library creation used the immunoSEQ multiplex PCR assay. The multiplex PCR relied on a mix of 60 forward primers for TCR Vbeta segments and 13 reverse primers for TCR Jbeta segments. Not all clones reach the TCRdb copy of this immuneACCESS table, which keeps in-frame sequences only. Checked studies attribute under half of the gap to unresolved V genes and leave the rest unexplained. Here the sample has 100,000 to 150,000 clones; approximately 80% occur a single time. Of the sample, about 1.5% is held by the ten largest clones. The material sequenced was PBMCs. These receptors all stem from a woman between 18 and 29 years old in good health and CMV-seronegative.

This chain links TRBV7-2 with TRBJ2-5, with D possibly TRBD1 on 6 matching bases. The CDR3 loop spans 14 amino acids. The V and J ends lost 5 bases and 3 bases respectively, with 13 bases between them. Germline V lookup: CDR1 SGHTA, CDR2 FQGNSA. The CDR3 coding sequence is TGTGCCAGCAGCCGCACTCAGGGGAAAGAGACCCAGTACTTC. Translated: CASSRTQGKETQYF.

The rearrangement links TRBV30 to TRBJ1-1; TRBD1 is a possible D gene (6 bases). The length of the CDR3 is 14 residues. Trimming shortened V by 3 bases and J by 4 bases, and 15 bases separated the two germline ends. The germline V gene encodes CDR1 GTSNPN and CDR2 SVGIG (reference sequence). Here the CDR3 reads CAWRRAGVGTEAFF. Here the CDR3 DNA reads TGTGCCTGGAGAAGGGCAGGGGTGGGCACTGAAGCTTTCTTT.

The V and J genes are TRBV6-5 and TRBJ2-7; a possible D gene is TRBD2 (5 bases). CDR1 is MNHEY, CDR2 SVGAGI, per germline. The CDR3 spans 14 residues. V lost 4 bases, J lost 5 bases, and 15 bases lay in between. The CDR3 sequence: CASSSRTGFHEQYF. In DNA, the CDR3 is TGTGCCAGCAGTTCCCGAACGGGGTTCCACGAGCAGTACTTC.

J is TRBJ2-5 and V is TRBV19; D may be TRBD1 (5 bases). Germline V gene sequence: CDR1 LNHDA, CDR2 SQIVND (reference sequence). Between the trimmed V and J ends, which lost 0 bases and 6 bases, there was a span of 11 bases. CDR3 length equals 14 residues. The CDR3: CASSIDPGSKTQYF. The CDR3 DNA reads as TGTGCCAGTAGTATAGATCCAGGGTCGAAGACCCAGTACTTC.

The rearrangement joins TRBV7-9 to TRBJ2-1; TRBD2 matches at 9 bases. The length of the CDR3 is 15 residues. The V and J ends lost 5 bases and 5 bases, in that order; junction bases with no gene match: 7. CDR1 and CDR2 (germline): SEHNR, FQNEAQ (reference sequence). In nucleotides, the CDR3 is TGTGCCAGCAGCCCGCGACTAGCGGCGGACAATGAGCAGTTCTTC. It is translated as CASSPRLAADNEQFF. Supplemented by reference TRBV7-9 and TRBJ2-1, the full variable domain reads DTGVSQNPRHKITKRGQNVTFRCDPISEHNRLYWYRQTLGQGPEFLTYFQNEAQLEKSRLLSDRFSAERPKGSFSTLEIQRTEQGDSAMYLCASSPRLAADNEQFFGPGTRLTVL.

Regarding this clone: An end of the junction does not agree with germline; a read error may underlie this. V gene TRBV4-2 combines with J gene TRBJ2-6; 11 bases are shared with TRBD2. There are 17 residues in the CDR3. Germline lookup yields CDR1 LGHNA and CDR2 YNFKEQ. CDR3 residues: CASGQGTSGSGANVLTF. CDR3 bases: TGTGCCAGCGGCCAAGGGACTAGCGGCTCTGGGGCCAACGTCCTGACTTTC.

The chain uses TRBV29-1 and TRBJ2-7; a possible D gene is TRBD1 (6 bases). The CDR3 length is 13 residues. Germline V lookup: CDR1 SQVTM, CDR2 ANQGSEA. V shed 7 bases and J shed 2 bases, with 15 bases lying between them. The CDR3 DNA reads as TGCAGCGGAGGGGGATCCATGACCTACGAGCAGTACTTC. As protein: CSGGGSMTYEQYF.

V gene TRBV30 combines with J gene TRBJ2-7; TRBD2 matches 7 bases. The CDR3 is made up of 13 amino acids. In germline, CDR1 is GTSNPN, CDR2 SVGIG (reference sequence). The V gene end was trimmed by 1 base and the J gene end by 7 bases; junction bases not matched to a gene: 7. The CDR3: CAWSGQRDGEQYF. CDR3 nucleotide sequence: TGTGCCTGGAGTGGTCAGCGGGACGGGGAGCAGTACTTC.

CDR3 loop: CASSTGQGQLNEQYF. The CDR3 bases are TGCGCCAGCAGCACGGGACAGGGGCAGTTAAACGAGCAGTACTTC. The chain uses TRBV5-1 and TRBJ2-5, with 10 bases that match TRBD1. The J call may be in error: the DNA end matches TRBJ2-7 better. The CDR3 extends over 15 amino acids. From germline, CDR1 is SGHRS and CDR2 YFSETQ.

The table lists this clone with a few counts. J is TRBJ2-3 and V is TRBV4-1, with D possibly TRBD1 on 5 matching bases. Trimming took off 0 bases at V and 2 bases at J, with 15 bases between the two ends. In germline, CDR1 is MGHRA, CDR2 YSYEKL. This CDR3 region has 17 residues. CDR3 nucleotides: TGCGCCAGCAGCCAAGACCTCCGCAGGGCCTACACAGATACGCAGTATTTT. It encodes CASSQDLRRAYTDTQYF.

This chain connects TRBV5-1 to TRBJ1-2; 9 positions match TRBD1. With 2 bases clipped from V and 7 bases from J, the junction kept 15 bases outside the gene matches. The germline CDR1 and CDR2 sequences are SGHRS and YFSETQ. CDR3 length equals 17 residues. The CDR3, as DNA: TGCGCCAGCAGCTTATTACCGTCGGGGACAGGGAGGAGTGGCTACACCTTC. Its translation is CASSLLPSGTGRSGYTF. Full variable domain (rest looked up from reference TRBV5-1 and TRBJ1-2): KAGVTQTPRYLIKTRGQQVTLSCSPISGHRSVSWYQQTPGQGLQFLFEYFSETQRNKGNFPGRFSGRQFSNSRSEMNVSTLELGDSALYLCASSLLPSGTGRSGYTFGSGTRLTVV.

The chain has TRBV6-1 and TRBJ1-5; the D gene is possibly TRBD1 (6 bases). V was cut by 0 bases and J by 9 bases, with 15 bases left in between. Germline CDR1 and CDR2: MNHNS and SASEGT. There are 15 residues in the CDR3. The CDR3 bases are TGTGCCAGCAGTGAAGCGAAACAGGGTCCGGGGCCCCAGCATTTT. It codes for CASSEAKQGPGPQHF.

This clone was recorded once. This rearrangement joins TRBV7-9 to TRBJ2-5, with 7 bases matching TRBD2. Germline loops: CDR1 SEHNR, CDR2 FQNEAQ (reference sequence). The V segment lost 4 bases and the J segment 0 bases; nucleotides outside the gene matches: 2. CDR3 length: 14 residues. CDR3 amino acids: CASSYGLDQETQYF. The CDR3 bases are TGTGCCAGCAGCTACGGACTAGACCAAGAGACCCAGTACTTC.

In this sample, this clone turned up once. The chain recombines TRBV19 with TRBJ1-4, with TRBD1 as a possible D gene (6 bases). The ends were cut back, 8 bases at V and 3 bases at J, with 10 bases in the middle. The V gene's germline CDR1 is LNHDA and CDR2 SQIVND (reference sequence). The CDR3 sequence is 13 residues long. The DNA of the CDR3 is TGTGCCAGTCGGACAGCCTCTAATGAAAAACTGTTTTTT. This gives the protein CASRTASNEKLFF.

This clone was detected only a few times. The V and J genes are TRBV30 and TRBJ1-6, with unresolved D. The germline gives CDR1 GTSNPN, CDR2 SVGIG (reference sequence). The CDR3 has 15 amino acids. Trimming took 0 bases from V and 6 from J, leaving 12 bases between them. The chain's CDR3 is CAWSVEGQVNSPLHF. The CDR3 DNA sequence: TGTGCCTGGAGTGTAGAGGGCCAGGTTAATTCACCCCTCCACTTT.

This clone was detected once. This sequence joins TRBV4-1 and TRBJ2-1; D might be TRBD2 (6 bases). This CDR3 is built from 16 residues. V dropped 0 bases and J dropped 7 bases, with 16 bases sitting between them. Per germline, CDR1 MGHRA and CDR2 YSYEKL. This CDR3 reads CASSQDRAGLGNEQFF. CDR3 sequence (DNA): TGCGCCAGCAGCCAAGACCGAGCGGGCCTAGGGAATGAGCAGTTCTTC.

The CDR3 sequence is CAISESSREHTIYF. The CDR3 coding sequence is TGTGCCATCAGTGAGTCGAGCAGGGAACACACCATATATTTT. The genes are TRBV10-3 and TRBJ1-3, with D perhaps TRBD1 (5 bases). The CDR3 is made up of 14 amino acids. Trimming stripped 0 bases from V and 8 bases from J, with 11 bases between. CDR1 ENHRY and CDR2 SYGVKD come from the germline V gene.

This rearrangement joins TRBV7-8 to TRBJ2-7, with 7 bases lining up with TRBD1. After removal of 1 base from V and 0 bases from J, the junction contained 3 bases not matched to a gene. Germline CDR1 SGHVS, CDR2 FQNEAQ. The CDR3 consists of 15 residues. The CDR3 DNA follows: TGTGCCAGCAGCTTAGTCCGGGACAGCTCCTACGAGCAGTACTTC. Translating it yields CASSLVRDSSYEQYF.

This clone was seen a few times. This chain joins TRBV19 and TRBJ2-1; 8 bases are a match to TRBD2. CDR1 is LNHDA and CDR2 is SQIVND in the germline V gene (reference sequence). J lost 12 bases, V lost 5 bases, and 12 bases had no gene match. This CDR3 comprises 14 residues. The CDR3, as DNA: TGTGCCAGTAGTGGACGCTTACTAGCGGCTGGGCAGTTCTTC. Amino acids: CASSGRLLAAGQFF.

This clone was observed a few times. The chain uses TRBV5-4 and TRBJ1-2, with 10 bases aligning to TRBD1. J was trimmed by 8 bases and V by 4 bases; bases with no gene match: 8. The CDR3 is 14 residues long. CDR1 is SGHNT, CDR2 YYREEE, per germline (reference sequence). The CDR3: CASSLDRGHGGYTF. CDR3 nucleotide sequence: TGTGCCAGCAGCCTCGACAGGGGGCACGGGGGCTACACCTTC.